This T cell receptor beta chain derives from a study of cytomegalovirus exposure and HLA in healthy donors. A note on this clone: What it recognizes is unknown.

13 Jbeta primers and 60 Vbeta primers were used for the PCR. TCRdb's copy holds only in-frame clones and misses some; the assay was immunoSEQ multiplex PCR. The table has around 99,000 clones, around 69% seen once; the top ten hold about 2.5%. The CDR3 contains 11 residues. From germline, CDR1 is SEHNR and CDR2 FQNEAQ (reference sequence). V was pared by 2 bases and J by 9 bases, with 8 bases between. Study-wide results and caveats: Among TCR sequences, most were rare, though some public TCRs appeared in many donors. A later look showed TCR association rates differing by HLA locus, highest for DRB1 and lowest for HLA-C. Some segments of the V type, notably TRBV6-2 and TRBV6-3, were excluded as indistinguishable. Several of the most significant clusters were apparently associated with common viral pathogens in a later analysis.

The sample comprised PBMCs. This chain connects TRBV7-9 to TRBJ2-7, with no clear D. The receptor comes from a man younger than 30 in good health and CMV-seronegative. Written as DNA, the CDR3 is TGTGCCAGCAGCTTACTGTCGTGGCAGTACTTC. This gives the protein CASSLLSWQYF. Looking up the rest from reference TRBV7-9 and TRBJ2-7 gives the full variable domain: DTGVSQNPRHKITKRGQNVTFRCDPISEHNRLYWYRQTLGQGPEFLTYFQNEAQLEKSRLLSDRFSAERPKGSFSTLEIQRTEQGDSAMYLCASSLLSWQYFGPGTRLTVT.